The clone carrying this TCR beta chain turned up a few times. Its specificity is not known. Clinical symptoms, serum thyroxine and TRAb, thyroid ultrasound and orbital computed tomography were used for the diagnoses. The PBMCs were taken from roughly 10 ml of fresh peripheral blood. TCR beta CDR3 region amplification was performed from RNA transcripts. First-round RT-PCR targeting the TCR CDR3 was performed with the HTBI primer set. TCRdb re-called the multiplex PCR reads through MiXCR, storing one row per CDR3 protein. The sample yields around 300,000 distinct CDR3 sequences, roughly 13% seen once. The germline CDR1 and CDR2 sequences are LNHDA and SQIVND (reference sequence). The ends were cut back, 10 bases at V and 2 bases at J, with 17 bases in the middle. This CDR3 is 14 amino acids long. The data stem from a study of T cells in Graves' hyperthyroidism and ophthalmopathy. Study in general: Peripheral blood was collected at initial diagnosis, before any treatment.

Points from the study as a whole: The majority of expanded thyroid clonotypes above 0.001 also appeared in blood.

The sequenced sample was blood. The origin of this receptor is a middle-aged woman with Graves' hyperthyroidism. The chain uses TRBV19 and TRBJ1-2; no clear D gene. CDR3 in amino acids: CATQKAAGNYGYTF. CDR3 coding DNA: TGTGCCACCCAAAAGGCGGCTGGCAACTATGGCTACACCTTC.